A single T cell receptor (beta chain) is shown here with its context. The entry originates in a study of blood T cell repertoires in COVID-19. At the level of the study: Samples taken during acute and convalescent COVID-19 were collected in the United States, Italy and Spain. Nucleic acid was either cDNA or gDNA, and it came from T cells, B-cell-depleted T cells, or PBMCs.

Germline CDR1 reads MNHEY; CDR2 reads SVGAGI. Trimming cost V 2 bases and J 4 bases, with 11 bases left between them. The CDR3 runs to 14 residues. Per the original methods: Estimated nucleated cell counts came from reference gene primer amplification. The table came from immunoSEQ multiplex PCR; TCRdb's copy has only in-frame clones and leaves some out. The V and J calls and the clone size are those of that table, but D and trimming were determined from the DNA. The sample yields fewer than 500,000 clones, about four fifths seen once. The receptor was isolated from a human donor with acute or convalescent COVID-19. The donor label of this sample is uncertain. Sequencing input: peripheral blood. The chain combines TRBV6-5 with TRBJ1-1; the D gene is possibly TRBD1 (5 bases). CDR3 nucleotides: TGTGCCAGCAGTTACGGGGGGGTAGGCACTGAAGCTTTCTTT. Translated: CASSYGGVGTEAFF.